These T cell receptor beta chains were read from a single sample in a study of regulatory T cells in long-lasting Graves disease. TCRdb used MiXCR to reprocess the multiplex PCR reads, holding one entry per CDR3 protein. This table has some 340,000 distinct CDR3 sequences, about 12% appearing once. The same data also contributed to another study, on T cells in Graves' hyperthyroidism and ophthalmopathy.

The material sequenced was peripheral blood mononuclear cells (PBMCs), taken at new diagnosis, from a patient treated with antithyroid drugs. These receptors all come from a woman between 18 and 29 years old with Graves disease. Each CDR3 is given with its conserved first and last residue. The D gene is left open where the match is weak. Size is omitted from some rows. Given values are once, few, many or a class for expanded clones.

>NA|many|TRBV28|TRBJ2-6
CASKAGSSGANVLTF
TGTGCCAGCAAGGCAGGGTCCTCTGGGGCCAACGTCCTGACTTTC
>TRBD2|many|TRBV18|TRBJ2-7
CASSPRPTSGSYEQYF
TGTGCCAGCTCACCACGACCGACTAGCGGCTCCTACGAGCAGTACTTC
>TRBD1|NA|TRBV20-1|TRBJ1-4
CSARGQGGTANEKLFF
TGCAGTGCTAGGGGACAGGGAGGTACGGCGAATGAAAAACTGTTTTTT
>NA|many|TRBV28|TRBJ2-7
CASSLSGLSSYEQYF
TGTGCCAGCAGTCTGAGCGGGTTAAGCTCCTACGAGCAGTACTTC
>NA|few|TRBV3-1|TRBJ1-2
CASSQGDRGGYTF
TGTGCCAGCAGCCAAGGAGACCGGGGTGGCTACACCTTC
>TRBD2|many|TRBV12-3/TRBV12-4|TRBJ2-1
CASSFAGGPGGEQFF
TGTGCCAGCAGTTTCGCGGGAGGGCCAGGGGGTGAGCAGTTCTTC
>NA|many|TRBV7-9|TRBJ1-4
CASSFPPYVPGNEKLFF
TGTGCCAGCAGCTTCCCCCCTTACGTGCCCGGCAATGAAAAACTGTTTTTT
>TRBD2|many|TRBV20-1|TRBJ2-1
CSAPPTTSGINEQFF
TGCAGTGCTCCACCGACGACTAGCGGGATAAATGAGCAGTTCTTC
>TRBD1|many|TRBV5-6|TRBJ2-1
CASSRDRAEQFF
TGTGCCAGCAGCCGTGACAGGGCCGAGCAGTTCTTC
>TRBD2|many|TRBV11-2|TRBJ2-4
CASSDAAGGVADIQYF
TGTGCCAGCAGCGACGCCGCGGGAGGGGTAGCAGACATTCAGTACTTC
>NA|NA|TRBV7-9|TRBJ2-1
CASSSDSTRMNEQFF
TGTGCCAGCAGCTCGGACTCTACTAGGATGAATGAGCAGTTCTTC
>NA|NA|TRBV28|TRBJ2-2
CASSSTVDRNTGELFF
TGTGCCAGCAGTTCTACAGTCGACAGAAACACCGGGGAGCTGTTTTTT
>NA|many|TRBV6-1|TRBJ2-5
CASGMGLPGETQYF
TGTGCCAGCGGGATGGGACTCCCGGGGGAGACCCAGTACTTC
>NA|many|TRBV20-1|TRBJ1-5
CSAPSLGRVGNQPQHF
TGCAGTGCTCCATCCCTGGGGAGGGTGGGGAATCAGCCCCAGCATTTT
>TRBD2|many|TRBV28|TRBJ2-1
CASSPPGGSLGQFF
TGTGCCAGCAGCCCCCCCGGCGGGAGTCTAGGGCAGTTCTTC
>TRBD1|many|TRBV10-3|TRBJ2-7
CAISRQGAAGVDEQYF
TGTGCCATCAGTCGACAGGGGGCCGCGGGGGTTGACGAGCAGTACTTC
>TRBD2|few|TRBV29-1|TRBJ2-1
CSVLAGDYNEQFF
TGCAGCGTGCTAGCGGGAGACTACAATGAGCAGTTCTTC
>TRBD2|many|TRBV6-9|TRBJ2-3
CASSYSASGRRRDTQYF
TGTGCCAGCAGTTACTCCGCTAGCGGGAGACGGAGGGATACGCAGTATTTT
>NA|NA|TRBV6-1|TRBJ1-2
CASSEVGSGTYYGYTF
TGTGCCAGCAGTGAAGTAGGGTCCGGGACGTACTATGGCTACACCTTC
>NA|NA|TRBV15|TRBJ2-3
CATMGSTDTQYF
TGTGCCACCATGGGCAGCACAGATACGCAGTATTTT